One and the same sample provided the 8 T cell receptor beta chains below, sequenced in a study of CD8+ T cells in alopecia areata (dated by TCRdb to 2017 to 2018). Libraries were made using the immunoSEQ multiplex PCR assay. RNA was extracted from all samples and reverse transcribed into cDNA, which served as template for TCR sequencing. TCRdb re-hosts the immuneACCESS table, in-frame sequences only. Its copies lack some clones; in the studies checked, an unresolved V gene accounts for under half of them, and the cause for the rest is not known. The sample records 110,000 or so clones, roughly two fifths of which are singletons. Approximately 2.8% of the sample rests with the top ten. The sequenced sample consisted of CD4+ T cells sorted from blood. The receptor set was obtained from a human donor with alopecia areata.

This clone was seen a few times. The chain couples TRBV11-2 to TRBJ2-7; 12 nucleotides align to TRBD1. The CDR3 sequence is 19 residues long. The V gene end was trimmed by 2 bases and the J gene end by 3 bases; junction bases not matched to a gene: 14. Germline V gives CDR1 SGHAT, CDR2 FQNNGV. CDR3 bases: TGTGCCAGCAGCTTAACCCCTATCCGGAGGGACAGGGGGCTCTACGAGCAGTACTTC. It encodes CASSLTPIRRDRGLYEQYF.

This clone was seen a handful of times. The chain has TRBV29-1 and TRBJ2-7; D is tentatively TRBD1 or TRBD2 (5 bases each). Germline V CDR1 and CDR2: SQVTM, ANQGSEA. This CDR3 comprises 13 residues. Trimming removed 3 bases at V and 9 bases at J, with 18 bases between. The CDR3 DNA follows: TGCAGCGTTGACCGGGACGGCGTAGGAGGGCAGTACTTC. Protein: CSVDRDGVGGQYF.

This rearrangement joins TRBV27 to TRBJ1-1, with D unclear. Germline V gene sequence: CDR1 MNHEY, CDR2 SMNVEV (reference sequence). V was cut by 5 bases and J by 4 bases, with 8 bases left in between. The CDR3 extends over 12 amino acids. The CDR3 region has the DNA TGTGCCAGCAGTAAGCGGGGCACTGAAGCTTTCTTT. It codes for CASSKRGTEAFF.

This clone turned up a few times. The chain recombines TRBV29-1 with TRBJ2-3; TRBD2 matches 10 bases. V shed 6 bases, J shed 2 bases, and the junction held 11 bases outside the gene matches. CDR1 and CDR2 (germline): SQVTM, ANQGSEA. The CDR3 is made up of 16 amino acids. The CDR3 region has the DNA TGCAGCGTCTCTACCCTAAGCGGGAGGGACACAGATACGCAGTATTTT. Amino acids: CSVSTLSGRDTDTQYF.

V gene TRBV5-6 combines with J gene TRBJ1-5, with D tentatively TRBD1 (5 bases). The CDR3 totals 15 residues. V shed 4 bases and J shed 6 bases, with 17 bases lying between them. From germline, CDR1 is SGHDT and CDR2 YYEEEE. CDR3 nucleotides: TGTGCCAGCAGCCCGGGACCGGGCCCTAGTCAGCCCCAGCATTTT. This gives the protein CASSPGPGPSQPQHF.

The chain is built from TRBV18 and TRBJ2-7; D is possibly TRBD1 (6 bases). Germline V gene sequence: CDR1 KGHSH, CDR2 LQKENI. This CDR3 is built from 15 residues. V was trimmed by 2 bases and J by 0 bases, leaving 11 bases between them. The CDR3 DNA reads TGTGCCAGCTCACCAAAACAGGGTCGCTCCTACGAGCAGTACTTC. It yields the protein CASSPKQGRSYEQYF.

This clone was detected many times. The gene calls are TRBV7-3 and TRBJ1-6, with a possible D match to TRBD1 (5 bases). In germline, CDR1 is SGHTA, CDR2 FQGTGA. The CDR3 sequence is 14 residues long. V gave up 8 bases and J gave up 7 bases, with 15 bases separating them. In nucleotides, the CDR3 is TGTGCCAGCTCCTGGGGCGGGGGGAATTCACCCCTCCACTTT. Residues: CASSWGGGNSPLHF.

The chain joins TRBV29-1 to TRBJ1-1; D not certain. V gave up 7 bases and J gave up 0 bases, with 12 bases separating them. The CDR3 is made up of 13 amino acids. Germline V gene data show CDR1 as SQVTM and CDR2 as ANQGSEA. The CDR3 protein is CSETQLLNTEAFF. CDR3 DNA: TGCAGCGAGACACAGCTACTGAACACTGAAGCTTTCTTT.